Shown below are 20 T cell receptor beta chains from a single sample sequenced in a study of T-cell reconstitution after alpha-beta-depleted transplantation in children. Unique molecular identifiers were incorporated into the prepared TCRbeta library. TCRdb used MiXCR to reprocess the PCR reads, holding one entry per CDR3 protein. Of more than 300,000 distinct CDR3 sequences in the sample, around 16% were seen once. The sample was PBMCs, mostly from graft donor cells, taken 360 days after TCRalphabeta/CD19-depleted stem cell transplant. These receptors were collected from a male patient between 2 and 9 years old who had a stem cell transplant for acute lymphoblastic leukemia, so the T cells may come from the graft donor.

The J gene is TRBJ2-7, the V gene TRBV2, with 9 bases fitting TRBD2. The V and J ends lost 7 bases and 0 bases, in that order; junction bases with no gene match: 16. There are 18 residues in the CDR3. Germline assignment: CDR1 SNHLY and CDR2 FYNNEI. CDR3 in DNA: TGTGCCAGCACCCTAAGCCGGGGAGCGGGAGGTGGCTCCTACGAGCAGTACTTC. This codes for CASTLSRGAGGGSYEQYF. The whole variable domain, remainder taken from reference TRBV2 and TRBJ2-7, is EPEVTQTPSHQVTQMGQEVILRCVPISNHLYFYWYRQILGQKVEFLVSFYNNEISEKSEIFDDQFSVERPDGSNFTLKIRSTKLEDSAMYFCASTLSRGAGGGSYEQYFGPGTRLTVT.

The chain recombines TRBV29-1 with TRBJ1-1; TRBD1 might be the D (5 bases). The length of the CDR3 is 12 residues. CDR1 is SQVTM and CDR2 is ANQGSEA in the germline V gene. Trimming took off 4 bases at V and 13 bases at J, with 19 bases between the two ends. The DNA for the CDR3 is TGCAGCGTTGTGACCTGGGTCGGACAAGTTTTCTTT. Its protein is CSVVTWVGQVFF.

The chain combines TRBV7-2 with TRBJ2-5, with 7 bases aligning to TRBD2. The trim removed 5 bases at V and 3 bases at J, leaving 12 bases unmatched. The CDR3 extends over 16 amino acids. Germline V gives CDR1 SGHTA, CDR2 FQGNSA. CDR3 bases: TGTGCCAGCAGCACCCATCGGCGACTAGCTGAAGAGACCCAGTACTTC. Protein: CASSTHRRLAEETQYF.

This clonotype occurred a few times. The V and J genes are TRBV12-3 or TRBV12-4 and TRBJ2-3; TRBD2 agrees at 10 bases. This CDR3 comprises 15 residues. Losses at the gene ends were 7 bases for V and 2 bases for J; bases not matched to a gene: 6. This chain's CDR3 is CASKRTSGNTDTQYF. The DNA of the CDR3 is TGTGCCAGCAAACGGACTAGCGGAAACACAGATACGCAGTATTTT.

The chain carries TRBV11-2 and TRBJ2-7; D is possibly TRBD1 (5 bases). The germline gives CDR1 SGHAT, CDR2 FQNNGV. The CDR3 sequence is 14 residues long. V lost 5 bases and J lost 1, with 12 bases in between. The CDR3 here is CASSRPGQSYEQYF. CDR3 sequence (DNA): TGTGCCAGCAGCCGTCCTGGACAATCCTACGAGCAGTACTTC. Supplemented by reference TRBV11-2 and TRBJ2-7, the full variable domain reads EAGVAQSPRYKIIEKRQSVAFWCNPISGHATLYWYQQILGQGPKLLIQFQNNGVVDDSQLPKDRFSAERLKGVDSTLKIQPAKLEDSAVYLCASSRPGQSYEQYFGPGTRLTVT.

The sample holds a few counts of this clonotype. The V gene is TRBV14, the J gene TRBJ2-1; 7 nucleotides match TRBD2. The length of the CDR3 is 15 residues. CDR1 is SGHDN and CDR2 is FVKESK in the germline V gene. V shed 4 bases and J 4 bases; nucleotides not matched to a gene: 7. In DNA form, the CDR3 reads TGTGCCAGCAGCCCGGTGGGAGGGCCATACAATGAGCAGTTCTTC. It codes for CASSPVGGPYNEQFF.

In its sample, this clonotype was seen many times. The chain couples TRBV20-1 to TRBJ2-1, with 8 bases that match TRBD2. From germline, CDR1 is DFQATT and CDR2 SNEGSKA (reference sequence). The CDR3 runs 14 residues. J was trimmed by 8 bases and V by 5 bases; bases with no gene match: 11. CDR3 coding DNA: TGCAGTGCTCGCGGACTAGCCCGGAGCGATGAGCAGTTCTTC. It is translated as CSARGLARSDEQFF.

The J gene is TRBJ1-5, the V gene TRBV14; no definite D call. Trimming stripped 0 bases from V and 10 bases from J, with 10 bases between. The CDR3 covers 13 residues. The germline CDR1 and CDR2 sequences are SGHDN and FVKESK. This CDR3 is CASSQDLGSPQHF. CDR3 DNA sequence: TGTGCCAGCAGCCAAGATCTCGGTAGTCCCCAGCATTTT. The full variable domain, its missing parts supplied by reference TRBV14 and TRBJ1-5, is EAGVTQFPSHSVIEKGQTVTLRCDPISGHDNLYWYRRVMGKEIKFLLHFVKESKQDESGMPNNRFLAERTGGTYSTLKVQPAELEDSGVYFCASSQDLGSPQHFGDGTRLSIL.

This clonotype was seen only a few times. The CDR3 loop is CASSLAGTLSNQPQHF. For the CDR3, the DNA is TGTGCCAGCAGCTTGGCGGGGACCTTAAGCAATCAGCCCCAGCATTTT. The rearrangement uses TRBV5-5 and TRBJ1-5, with D tentatively TRBD1 (5 bases). The CDR3 extends over 16 amino acids. The germline V and J ends were trimmed by 0 bases and 1 base, with 11 bases remaining between them. Germline V gene sequence: CDR1 SGHKS, CDR2 YYEKEE (reference sequence).

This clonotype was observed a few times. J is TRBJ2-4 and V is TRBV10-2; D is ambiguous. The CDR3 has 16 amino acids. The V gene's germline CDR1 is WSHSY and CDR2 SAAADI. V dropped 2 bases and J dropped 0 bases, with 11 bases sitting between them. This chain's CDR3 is CASSELGSLAKNIQYF. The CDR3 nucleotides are TGCGCCAGCAGTGAGCTGGGATCTCTAGCCAAAAACATTCAGTACTTC.

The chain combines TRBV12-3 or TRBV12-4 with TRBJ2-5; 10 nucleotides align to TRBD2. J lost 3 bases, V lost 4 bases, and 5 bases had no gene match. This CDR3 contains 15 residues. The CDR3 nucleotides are TGTGCCAGCAGTTCCTCCGGGACTAGCGAAGAGACCCAGTACTTC. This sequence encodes CASSSSGTSEETQYF.

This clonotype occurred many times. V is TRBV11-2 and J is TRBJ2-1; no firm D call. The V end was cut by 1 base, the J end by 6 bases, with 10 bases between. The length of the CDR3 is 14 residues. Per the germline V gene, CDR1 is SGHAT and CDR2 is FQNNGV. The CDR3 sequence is CASSLGTTGNEQFF. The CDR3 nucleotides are TGTGCCAGCAGCTTAGGCACCACGGGCAATGAGCAGTTCTTC.

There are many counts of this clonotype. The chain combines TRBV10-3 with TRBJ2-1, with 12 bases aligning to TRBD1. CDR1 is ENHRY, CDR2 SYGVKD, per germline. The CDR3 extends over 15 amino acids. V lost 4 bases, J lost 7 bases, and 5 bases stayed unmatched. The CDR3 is CAISARDRGLNEQFF. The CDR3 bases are TGTGCCATCAGTGCTAGGGACAGGGGGCTTAATGAGCAGTTCTTC.

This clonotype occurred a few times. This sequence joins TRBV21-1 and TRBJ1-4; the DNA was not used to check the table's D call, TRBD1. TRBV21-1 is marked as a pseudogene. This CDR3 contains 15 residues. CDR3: CASSTGTGQFEKLFF. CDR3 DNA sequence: TGTGCCAGCAGCACCGGGACAGGTCAATTTGAAAAACTGTTTTTT.

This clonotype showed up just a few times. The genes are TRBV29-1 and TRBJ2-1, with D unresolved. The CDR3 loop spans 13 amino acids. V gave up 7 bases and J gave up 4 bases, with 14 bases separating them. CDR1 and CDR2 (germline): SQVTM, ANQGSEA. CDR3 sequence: CSAHVTYYNEQFF. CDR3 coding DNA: TGCAGCGCCCACGTTACTTATTACAATGAGCAGTTCTTC.

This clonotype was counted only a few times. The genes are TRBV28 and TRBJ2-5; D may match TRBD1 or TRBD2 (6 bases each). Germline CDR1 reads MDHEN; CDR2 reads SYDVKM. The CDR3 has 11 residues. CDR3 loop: CAWGAGETQYF. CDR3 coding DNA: TGTGCATGGGGGGCGGGGGAGACCCAGTACTTC.

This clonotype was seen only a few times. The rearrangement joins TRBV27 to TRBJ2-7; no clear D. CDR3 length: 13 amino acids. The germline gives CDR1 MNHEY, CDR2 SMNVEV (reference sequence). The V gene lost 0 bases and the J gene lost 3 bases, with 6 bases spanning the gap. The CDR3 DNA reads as TGTGCCAGCAGTTTATCCTCAGACTACGAGCAGTACTTC. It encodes CASSLSSDYEQYF.

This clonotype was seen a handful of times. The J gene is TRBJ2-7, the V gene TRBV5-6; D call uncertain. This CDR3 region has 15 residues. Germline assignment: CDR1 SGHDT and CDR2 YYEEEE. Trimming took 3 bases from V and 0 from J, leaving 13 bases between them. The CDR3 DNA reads TGTGCCAGCAGCTCCTTTTGGAGCAGCTCCTACGAGCAGTACTTC. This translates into CASSSFWSSSYEQYF.

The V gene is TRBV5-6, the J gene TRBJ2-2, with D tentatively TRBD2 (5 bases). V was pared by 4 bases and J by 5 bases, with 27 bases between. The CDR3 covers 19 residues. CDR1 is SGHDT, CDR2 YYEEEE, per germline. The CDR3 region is CASSLTRAAPQQITGELFF. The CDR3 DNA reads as TGTGCCAGCAGCCTGACGAGGGCCGCACCTCAACAAATTACCGGGGAGCTGTTTTTT.

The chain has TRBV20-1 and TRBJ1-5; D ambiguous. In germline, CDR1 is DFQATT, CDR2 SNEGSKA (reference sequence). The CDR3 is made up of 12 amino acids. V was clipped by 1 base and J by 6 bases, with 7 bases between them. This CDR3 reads CSARVGGQPQHF. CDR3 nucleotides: TGCAGTGCTAGAGTGGGAGGTCAGCCCCAGCATTTT.